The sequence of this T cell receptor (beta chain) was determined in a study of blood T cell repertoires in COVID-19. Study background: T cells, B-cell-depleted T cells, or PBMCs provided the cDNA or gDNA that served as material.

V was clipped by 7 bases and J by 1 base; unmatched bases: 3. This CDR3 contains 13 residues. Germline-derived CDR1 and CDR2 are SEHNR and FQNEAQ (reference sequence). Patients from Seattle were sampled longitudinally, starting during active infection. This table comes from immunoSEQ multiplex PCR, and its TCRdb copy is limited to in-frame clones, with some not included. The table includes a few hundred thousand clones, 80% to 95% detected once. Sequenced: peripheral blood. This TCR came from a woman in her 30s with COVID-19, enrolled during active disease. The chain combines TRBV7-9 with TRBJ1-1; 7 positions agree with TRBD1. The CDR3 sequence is CASNGQENTEAFF. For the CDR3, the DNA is TGTGCCAGCAACGGACAGGAGAACACTGAAGCTTTCTTT.